The 21 T cell receptor beta chains reported below all come from one sample, sequenced in a study of blood T cell repertoires in COVID-19 (dated by TCRdb to 2020 to 2022). Receptors were amplified or captured by the immunoSEQ multiplex PCR assay. TCRdb retrieved this table from immuneACCESS and kept in-frame rearrangements only. Not all clones are present; in checked studies, unresolved V genes account for under half, and no reason is known for the remainder. For this sample there are about 180,000 clones; approximately 89% appear just once. The ten largest account for around 2.3% of the sample. Material: PBMCs or T cells enriched from blood (not recorded which). These receptors came from a woman between 40 and 50 years old with acute COVID-19.

J is TRBJ1-1 and V is TRBV7-5. TRBV7-5 has pseudogene status. This CDR3 spans 12 amino acids. DNA for the CDR3: TGTGCCAGAAGCCATAGGAACACTGAAGCTTTCTTT. It specifies CARSHRNTEAFF.

The J gene is TRBJ1-5, the V gene TRBV29-1, with D unresolved. V was pared by 6 bases and J by 4 bases, with 13 bases between. The CDR3 spans 13 residues. Germline-derived CDR1 and CDR2 are SQVTM and ANQGSEA. The CDR3 DNA sequence: TGCAGCGTGGCCTCGACACCGAATCAGCCCCAGCATTTT. Its translation is CSVASTPNQPQHF.

The chain recombines TRBV11-2 with TRBJ1-2; TRBD1 aligns across 7 bases. V lost 5 bases, J lost 0 bases, and 9 bases stayed unmatched. The CDR3 extends over 16 amino acids. CDR1 SGHAT and CDR2 FQNNGV come from the germline V gene. The CDR3 sequence is CASSLPGQPPNYGYTF. DNA of the CDR3: TGTGCCAGCAGCCTCCCGGGACAGCCTCCTAACTATGGCTACACCTTC.

This rearrangement joins TRBV5-6 to TRBJ2-7, with 7 bases matching TRBD1. The J segment lost 3 bases and the V segment lost 4 bases, leaving 7 bases of the junction unmatched. Per germline, CDR1 SGHDT and CDR2 YYEEEE. The CDR3 length is 14 residues. DNA for the CDR3: TGTGCCAGCAGCAGATCCGGGACAGACTACGAGCAGTACTTC. Translation: CASSRSGTDYEQYF.

This clone was seen a handful of times. CDR3: CASSPGLAGVGEQYF. CDR3 nucleotide sequence: TGTGCCAGCAGCCCGGGACTAGCGGGAGTAGGGGAGCAGTACTTC. The chain recombines TRBV7-8 with TRBJ2-7; 14 bases align to TRBD2. The trim removed 5 bases at V and 7 bases at J, leaving 7 bases unmatched. There are 15 residues in the CDR3. CDR1 and CDR2 (germline): SGHVS, FQNEAQ.

J is TRBJ2-3 and V is TRBV6-1, with 8 positions matching TRBD2. Germline CDR1 MNHNS, CDR2 SASEGT. The junction had 4 bases not matched to a gene; V was cut back by 0 bases and J by 2 bases. The CDR3 covers 16 residues. DNA for the CDR3: TGTGCCAGCAGTGAAGCAGCGGGGGACTCCACAGATACGCAGTATTTT. Protein sequence: CASSEAAGDSTDTQYF.

The rearrangement links TRBV14 to TRBJ2-1; D is ambiguous. The CDR3 has 14 residues. Germline CDR1 SGHDN, CDR2 FVKESK. Between the trimmed V and J ends, which lost 4 bases and 0 bases, there was a span of 7 bases. The CDR3 bases are TGTGCCAGCAGCCCAATTAGCTCCTACAATGAGCAGTTCTTC. Amino acids: CASSPISSYNEQFF. The full variable domain, its missing parts supplied by reference TRBV14 and TRBJ2-1, is EAGVTQFPSHSVIEKGQTVTLRCDPISGHDNLYWYRRVMGKEIKFLLHFVKESKQDESGMPNNRFLAERTGGTYSTLKVQPAELEDSGVYFCASSPISSYNEQFFGPGTRLTVL.

The rearrangement uses TRBV19 and TRBJ2-1; a possible D gene is TRBD2 (5 bases). The CDR3 is made up of 11 amino acids. V was trimmed by 5 bases and J by 7 bases, leaving 6 bases between them. Germline V gene lookup returns CDR1 LNHDA and CDR2 SQIVND (reference sequence). This chain's CDR3 is CASSRGNEQFF. Written as DNA, the CDR3 is TGTGCCAGTAGTCGGGGAAATGAGCAGTTCTTC.

The V gene is TRBV11-2, the J gene TRBJ2-7, with 11 bases identical to TRBD1. The trim removed 3 bases at V and 3 bases at J, leaving 7 bases unmatched. The CDR3 contains 16 residues. Germline loops: CDR1 SGHAT, CDR2 FQNNGV. CDR3 region: CASSLGGGTGGYEQYF. The CDR3 coding sequence is TGTGCCAGCAGCTTGGGGGGTGGGACAGGGGGCTACGAGCAGTACTTC.

V usage is TRBV12-3 or TRBV12-4 and J usage is TRBJ2-7; D possibly corresponds to TRBD1 (6 bases). The CDR3 is 13 residues long. V lost 10 bases and J lost 0, with 13 bases in between. This chain's CDR3 is CATATGLSYEQYF. CDR3 nucleotides: TGTGCCACCGCGACAGGACTCTCCTACGAGCAGTACTTC.

The chain employs TRBV5-6 and TRBJ2-6, with a possible D match to TRBD1 (5 bases). Germline V CDR1 and CDR2: SGHDT, YYEEEE. This CDR3 contains 18 residues. V lost 2 bases and J lost 0, with 15 bases in between. The CDR3 spells CASSFSPGWNSGANVLTF. In nucleotides, the CDR3 is TGTGCCAGCAGCTTTTCGCCAGGGTGGAACTCTGGGGCCAACGTCCTGACTTTC.

The V gene is TRBV7-9, the J gene TRBJ1-2, with 7 bases identical to TRBD1. There are 11 residues in the CDR3. Per the germline V gene, CDR1 is SEHNR and CDR2 is FQNEAQ (reference sequence). V shed 5 bases and J 8 bases; nucleotides not matched to a gene: 2. CDR3 nucleotides: TGTGCCAGCAGCCCGACAGGGGGCTACACCTTC. This encodes CASSPTGGYTF.

The J gene is TRBJ2-5, the V gene TRBV11-1; 12 bases align to TRBD1. CDR3 length: 15 residues. Unmatched junction bases numbered 9, after V lost 8 bases and J lost 5 bases. In germline, CDR1 is SGHAT, CDR2 FQDESV (reference sequence). CDR3 in amino acids: CASQRDRGPSETQYF. In DNA form, the CDR3 reads TGTGCCAGCCAGAGGGACAGGGGGCCTTCGGAGACCCAGTACTTC.

The chain couples TRBV13 to TRBJ2-7; the match to TRBD1 covers 7 bases. The V and J ends lost 4 bases and 0 bases, in that order; junction bases with no gene match: 3. Germline-derived CDR1 and CDR2 are PRHDT and FYEKMQ (reference sequence). The CDR3 covers 14 residues. The CDR3 loop is CASSSRDSSYEQYF. DNA of the CDR3: TGTGCCAGCAGCTCAAGGGACAGCTCCTACGAGCAGTACTTC.

The chain joins TRBV5-1 to TRBJ2-3; 9 bases map to TRBD2. Trimming cost V 0 bases and J 5 bases; bases outside gene matches: 13. The CDR3 contains 18 residues. CDR1 and CDR2 from the germline V gene are SGHRS and YFSETQ. This CDR3 reads CASSLGSGGPAVGDTQYF. CDR3 sequence (DNA): TGCGCCAGCAGCTTGGGTAGCGGGGGCCCCGCGGTAGGAGATACGCAGTATTTT.

The chain is built from TRBV4-1 and TRBJ2-6, with D possibly matching TRBD2 (5 bases). With 1 base removed from V and 4 bases from J, the gap between germline ends came to 11 bases. The CDR3 is made up of 16 amino acids. Germline CDR1 and CDR2: MGHRA and YSYEKL. The CDR3 reads CASSQVQGSGANVLTF. The CDR3 nucleotides are TGCGCCAGCAGCCAAGTCCAAGGGAGCGGGGCCAACGTCCTGACTTTC.

The gene calls are TRBV7-9 and TRBJ2-3; 15 nucleotides align to TRBD2. V lost 8 bases and J lost 7; bases outside the gene matches: 10. Germline V gives CDR1 SEHNR, CDR2 FQNEAQ (reference sequence). This CDR3 contains 16 residues. This CDR3 is CASGGTSGGPLNTQYF. CDR3 nucleotides: TGTGCCAGCGGTGGGACTAGCGGGGGGCCCCTCAATACGCAGTATTTT.

J is TRBJ1-1 and V is TRBV5-4, with a tentative D call TRBD1 (5 bases). Trimming took off 2 bases at V and 10 bases at J, with 18 bases between the two ends. In germline, CDR1 is SGHNT, CDR2 YYREEE (reference sequence). The CDR3 runs to 14 residues. The chain's CDR3 is CASSLPSQGPGAFF. In nucleotides, the CDR3 is TGTGCCAGCAGCTTACCGTCTCAGGGTCCTGGAGCTTTCTTT.

V and J are TRBV5-5 and TRBJ1-2; TRBD1 agrees at 7 bases. CDR3 length: 16 amino acids. The ends lost 1 base at V and 8 bases at J; junction bases unmatched: 14. From germline, CDR1 is SGHKS and CDR2 YYEKEE (reference sequence). The CDR3: CASSLTGEPYDIGYTF. The CDR3 DNA reads as TGTGCCAGCAGCTTGACAGGGGAACCTTATGATATAGGCTACACCTTC. Full variable domain (missing parts from reference TRBV5-5 and TRBJ1-2): DAGVTQSPTHLIKTRGQQVTLRCSPISGHKSVSWYQQVLGQGPQFIFQYYEKEERGRGNFPDRFSARQFPNYSSELNVNALLLGDSALYLCASSLTGEPYDIGYTFGSGTRLTVV.

J is TRBJ2-1 and V is TRBV15; perhaps TRBD1 as D (5 bases). Deletions cut 0 bases from V and 10 bases from J, with 22 bases between. CDR1 and CDR2 from the germline V gene are LNHNV and YYDKDF (reference sequence). The CDR3 totals 17 residues. CDR3 region: CATSRDSRRDRLKEQFF. DNA of the CDR3: TGTGCCACCAGCAGAGATAGTCGCAGGGATCGGCTCAAGGAGCAGTTCTTC.

The J gene is TRBJ2-5, the V gene TRBV19, with D perhaps TRBD2 (6 bases). This CDR3 region has 15 residues. The germline CDR1 and CDR2 sequences are LNHDA and SQIVND (reference sequence). Between the trimmed V and J ends, which lost 4 bases and 2 bases, there was a span of 14 bases. CDR3 protein: CASSRSGVGQETQYF. CDR3 nucleotides: TGTGCCAGTAGTAGGTCGGGGGTCGGACAAGAGACCCAGTACTTC.